This T cell receptor (beta chain) was sequenced during a study of cytomegalovirus exposure and HLA in healthy donors. Whole-study findings and limits: When a later analysis was performed, an Asian-associated ancestry cluster reportedly had fewer N-insertions than the approximately 700-donor mean.

Points on this clone: Its antigen is still unknown.

Trimming stripped 2 bases from V and 6 bases from J, with 14 bases between. This CDR3 region has 15 residues. Germline lookup yields CDR1 MNHEY and CDR2 SVGAGI. The PCR employed 60 Vbeta primers together with 13 Jbeta primers. Repertoires were generated with immunoSEQ multiplex PCR, while TCRdb's copy carries only in-frame clones and drops some. The sample has tens of thousands of clones, around 74% seen once. This receptor was taken from a male donor in good health and CMV-seropositive. The sequenced material came from PBMCs. This chain joins TRBV6-5 and TRBJ2-1; D is possibly TRBD2 (5 bases). CDR3 region: CASSYPGGLINEQFF. Written as DNA, the CDR3 is TGTGCCAGCAGTTACCCGGGCGGACTGATCAATGAGCAGTTCTTC.